The following is a T cell receptor (beta chain) sequence with its context. Its antigen is unidentified. This record comes from a study of shared clonotypes between healthy human individuals. Study-level information: Aged between 18 and 49, the donors were a couple of women and three men.

Here immunoSEQ multiplex PCR was the method, and the copy in TCRdb shows in-frame clones only, minus some. The profile covers 2.3 million or so clones, with over 90% appearing a single time and roughly 0.36% taken by the ten largest. The study's findings and limits: The diversity represented, both genetic and in exposure history, was limited by few donors.

Between the trimmed V and J ends, which lost 1 base and 0 bases, there was a span of 7 bases. The V gene's germline CDR1 is SEHNR and CDR2 FQNEAQ (reference sequence). CDR3 length equals 15 residues. HIV-negative, healthy adults without recent acute infections or vaccinations were the donors. The receptor was derived from a man aged 18 to 35 in good health. Some clones in this sample may be carry-over from other donors' samples. The chain combines TRBV7-9 with TRBJ2-1; D uncertain. Sequences were obtained from naive CD4+ T cells from PBMCs. The subset here: CD45RA+ positively selected. The DNA of the CDR3 is TGTGCCAGCAGCTTAGATCATAGCTCCTACAATGAGCAGTTCTTC. Translated: CASSLDHSSYNEQFF.